The present T cell receptor (beta chain) was sequenced within a study of T cells in Graves' hyperthyroidism and ophthalmopathy. General study results and limits: Most thyroid clonotypes that were expanded above 0.001 also turned up in blood.

This clonotype was recorded many times. The antigen is undetermined. Germline assignment: CDR1 MNHEY and CDR2 SMNVEV (reference sequence). The CDR3 contains 15 residues. V dropped 6 bases and J dropped 3 bases, with 14 bases sitting between them. TCR beta CDR3 sequences were amplified from RNA transcripts. TCR CDR3 underwent first-round RT-PCR with the HTBI primer set. MiXCR, run by TCRdb on the multiplex PCR reads, gives a single entry per CDR3 protein. The sample consists of approximately 610,000 distinct CDR3 sequences, about 15% of them appearing once. Sequencing was carried out using blood. The TCR was taken from a woman aged 35 to 49 with Graves' ophthalmopathy. The V gene is TRBV27, the J gene TRBJ2-2; D is unresolved. CDR3 coding DNA: TGTGCCAGCAGCCCGGCGGATGGGCACACCGGGGAGCTGTTTTTT. This codes for CASSPADGHTGELFF.